The next 7 T cell receptor beta chains were all read from a single sample in a study of CD8+CD57+ T cells in acquired aplastic anemia. Genomic DNA, the template, was used for profiling of the TCR beta VDJ and CDR3. A single record per CDR3 protein comes from TCRdb applying MiXCR to the reads. The top ten hold around 45% of the sample, which has some 150,000 distinct CDR3 sequences, roughly two thirds seen once. Whoever was chosen for sequencing had shown CD8+CD57+ cell expansion by flow cytometry. Source material: sorted CD4+, CD8+, or CD8+CD57+ T cells (not recorded which) from PBMCs. The receptors shown here come from a human donor with aplastic anemia.

The chain links TRBV10-3 to TRBJ1-3, with 8 bases aligning to TRBD1. The junction had 4 bases not matched to a gene; V was cut back by 9 bases and J by 3 bases. There are 13 residues in the CDR3. Looked up from germline, CDR1 is ENHRY and CDR2 is SYGVKD. The CDR3 protein is CAMTGENGNTIYF. The CDR3 DNA is TGTGCCATGACAGGGGAGAATGGAAACACCATATATTTT.

This clonotype was seen once. This chain connects TRBV11-2 to TRBJ2-7; D is ambiguous. Trimming pared 5 bases from V and 3 bases from J, leaving 17 bases between. Germline V gene sequence: CDR1 SGHAT, CDR2 FQNNGV. CDR3 length: 15 amino acids. The CDR3 reads CASSPPGGNFYEQYF. The CDR3, as DNA: TGTGCCAGCAGCCCACCCGGCGGCAATTTCTACGAGCAGTACTTC.

A few counts support this clonotype. The chain employs TRBV20-1 and TRBJ2-3; TRBD1 aligns across 7 bases. V lost 5 bases to trimming and J lost 6 bases; unmatched junction nucleotides: 8. Germline V CDR1 and CDR2: DFQATT, SNEGSKA (reference sequence). There are 13 residues in the CDR3. Here the CDR3 reads CSAVTGWKDTQYF. The CDR3 DNA reads as TGCAGTGCTGTGACAGGGTGGAAGGATACGCAGTATTTT.

The V gene is TRBV7-9, the J gene TRBJ2-6; D gene uncertain. Germline V gene data show CDR1 as SEHNR and CDR2 as FQNEAQ (reference sequence). V was clipped by 2 bases and J by 0 bases, with 5 bases between them. This CDR3 is 15 amino acids long. The CDR3: CASSLLDSGANVLTF. Here the CDR3 DNA reads TGTGCCAGCAGCTTACTGGACTCTGGGGCCAACGTCCTGACTTTC.

The CDR3 reads CASSSTETYEQYF. The DNA of the CDR3 is TGTGCCAGCAGCTCAACAGAAACCTACGAGCAGTACTTC. The chain carries TRBV7-9 and TRBJ2-7, with D hard to call. The length of the CDR3 is 13 residues. Germline CDR1 is SEHNR and CDR2 is FQNEAQ (reference sequence). Trimming took 4 bases from V and 2 from J, leaving 9 bases between them.

CDR3 sequence: CATSDSGTGETQYF. Written as DNA, the CDR3 is TGTGCCACCAGTGATTCCGGGACTGGAGAGACCCAGTACTTC. The chain uses TRBV24-1 and TRBJ2-5; possible D gene TRBD2, 6 bases. The V gene lost 2 bases and the J gene lost 4 bases, with 10 bases spanning the gap. The CDR3 has 14 residues. Germline V gene sequence: CDR1 KGHDR, CDR2 SFDVKD.

The chain has TRBV7-6 and TRBJ2-5; D ambiguous. The CDR3 has 14 amino acids. Trimming took off 0 bases at V and 5 bases at J, with 10 bases between the two ends. The germline CDR1 and CDR2 sequences are SGHVS and FNYEAQ. DNA of the CDR3: TGTGCCAGCAGCTTAGCGGTTGGCCCTGAGACCCAGTACTTC. The encoded protein is CASSLAVGPETQYF. Full variable domain (remainder filled in from reference TRBV7-6 and TRBJ2-5): GAGVSQSPRYKVTKRGQDVALRCDPISGHVSLYWYRQALGQGPEFLTYFNYEAQQDKSGLPNDRFSAERPEGSISTLTIQRTEQRDSAMYRCASSLAVGPETQYFGPGTRLLVL.